This T cell receptor (beta chain) was sequenced during a study of blood T cell repertoires in COVID-19. Study-level information: The United States, Italy and Spain were the sources of the acute and convalescent COVID-19 samples. PBMCs, B-cell-depleted T cells, or T cells provided the cDNA or gDNA that made up the material.

The CDR3 is 12 residues long. Germline lookup yields CDR1 LGHDT and CDR2 YNNKEL (reference sequence). Trimming took 1 base from V and 8 from J, leaving 8 bases between them. In the original processing: Nucleated cell number was recorded as an estimate derived from reference gene primer amplification. The assay was immunoSEQ multiplex PCR, and TCRdb's table has in-frame clones only and misses some. Clonal size and the V and J genes are those of that table, whereas D and trimming came from the DNA. The sample shows 65,000 or so clones, 87% of them seen only once. The clonotype was recovered from a human donor with acute or convalescent COVID-19. The donor label of this sample is uncertain. This chain uses TRBV3-1 (or the pseudogene TRBV3-2) with TRBJ1-2, with D uncertain. Sequencing input: peripheral blood. The CDR3 is CASSQARGGYTF. CDR3 sequence (DNA): TGTGCCAGCAGCCAAGCACGGGGAGGCTACACCTTC.